These 27 T cell receptor beta chains share one sample of origin, sequenced in a study of neurological immune-mediated disorders. MiXCR, applied by TCRdb to the 5' RACE reads, yields one record per CDR3 protein. This sample has 65,000 to 90,000 distinct CDR3 sequences; about 9.3% occur once, and the top ten carry around 1.8%. Sequences were obtained from PBMCs. The receptors stem from a man in his forties in good health.

This clonotype was seen many times. The CDR3 loop is CASSVPGEISIYF. CDR3 in DNA: TGTGCCAGCAGTGTTCCAGGGGAAATCTCCATATATTTT. V usage is TRBV12-3 or TRBV12-4 and J usage is TRBJ1-3, with a tentative D call TRBD1 (6 bases). V was cut by 5 bases and J by 11 bases, with 16 bases left in between. The CDR3 extends over 13 amino acids.

This clonotype was detected many times. V gene TRBV20-1 combines with J gene TRBJ1-4, with a weak D call TRBD1 (6 bases). Germline CDR1 DFQATT, CDR2 SNEGSKA (reference sequence). This CDR3 spans 15 amino acids. The ends were cut back, 3 bases at V and 4 bases at J, with 15 bases in the middle. The CDR3 sequence: CSASKPGVGNEKLFF. The CDR3 DNA reads TGCAGTGCTAGCAAGCCAGGGGTTGGTAATGAAAAACTGTTTTTT.

This clonotype was counted many times. The gene calls are TRBV5-1 and TRBJ2-7; D is uncertain. The CDR3 length is 14 residues. V was clipped by 0 bases and J by 3 bases, with 10 bases between them. CDR1 is SGHRS, CDR2 YFSETQ, per germline. CDR3 sequence (DNA): TGCGCCAGCAGCTTGGGGGCAGGATTCTACGAGCAGTACTTC. This encodes CASSLGAGFYEQYF.

This clonotype came up many times. This sequence joins TRBV5-5 and TRBJ1-1; 8 nucleotides agree with TRBD1. This CDR3 spans 14 amino acids. The V gene end was trimmed by 4 bases and the J gene end by 5 bases; junction bases not matched to a gene: 7. From germline, CDR1 is SGHKS and CDR2 YYEKEE (reference sequence). The CDR3 spells CASSGQGYRTEAFF. The DNA for the CDR3 is TGTGCCAGCAGCGGACAGGGATATCGTACTGAAGCTTTCTTT. The complete variable domain, with remaining parts taken from reference TRBV5-5 and TRBJ1-1, reads DAGVTQSPTHLIKTRGQQVTLRCSPISGHKSVSWYQQVLGQGPQFIFQYYEKEERGRGNFPDRFSARQFPNYSSELNVNALLLGDSALYLCASSGQGYRTEAFFGQGTRLTVV.

This clonotype was seen ten or more times. The rearrangement links TRBV7-2 to TRBJ2-1; 9 nucleotides align to TRBD2. The CDR3 is 15 residues long. V lost 6 bases to trimming and J lost 4 bases; unmatched junction nucleotides: 7. From germline, CDR1 is SGHTA and CDR2 FQGNSA. The CDR3 sequence: CASRLAGGVYNEQFF. CDR3 DNA: TGTGCCAGCAGACTTGCGGGGGGGGTTTACAATGAGCAGTTCTTC.

This clonotype was picked up many times. This chain links TRBV7-9 with TRBJ1-1, with D possibly matching TRBD1 (6 bases). V was clipped by 5 bases and J by 3 bases, with 10 bases between them. Looked up from germline, CDR1 is SEHNR and CDR2 is FQNEAQ (reference sequence). The CDR3 has 13 amino acids. CDR3 amino acids: CASSPPGDTEAFF. The DNA for the CDR3 is TGTGCCAGCAGCCCCCCAGGGGACACTGAAGCTTTCTTT.

This clonotype was recorded at least ten times. The chain carries TRBV20-1 and TRBJ2-1, with TRBD1 matching 11 bases. The CDR3 is 15 residues long. Trimming removed 6 bases from V and 8 bases from J; junction bases left unmatched: 12. Germline V gene sequence: CDR1 DFQATT, CDR2 SNEGSKA (reference sequence). The CDR3 bases are TGCAGTGCAGGACGGGACAGGGGGATGGTGGATGAGCAGTTCTTC. It translates to CSAGRDRGMVDEQFF.

This clonotype appeared many times. The chain joins TRBV29-1 to TRBJ2-1; the D gene is possibly TRBD2 (6 bases). From germline, CDR1 is SQVTM and CDR2 ANQGSEA. Trimming removed 1 base at V and 4 bases at J, with 14 bases between. This CDR3 is built from 15 residues. The CDR3 nucleotides are TGCAGCGTTGAAGTCCCTAGCGCGCGTTACAATGAGCAGTTCTTC. Translating gives CSVEVPSARYNEQFF.

This clonotype was observed at least ten times. J is TRBJ2-3 and V is TRBV4-1, with D possibly being TRBD2 (6 bases). V was pared by 0 bases and J by 0 bases, with 10 bases between. The CDR3 covers 16 residues. The germline gives CDR1 MGHRA, CDR2 YSYEKL. The CDR3 reads CASSQEEGASTDTQYF. CDR3 in DNA: TGCGCCAGCAGCCAAGAGGAGGGTGCTAGCACAGATACGCAGTATTTT.

This clonotype was seen ten or more times. This rearrangement joins TRBV25-1 to TRBJ2-7; D is undetermined. CDR3 size: 12 residues. Germline V gene lookup returns CDR1 MGHDK and CDR2 SYGVNS. V gave up 1 base and J gave up 4 bases, with 5 bases separating them. CDR3 sequence reads: CASSEWGYEQYF. The CDR3 nucleotides are TGTGCCAGCAGTGAATGGGGATACGAGCAGTACTTC.

This clonotype was counted ten times or more. This chain links TRBV4-2 with TRBJ1-5, with D maybe TRBD1 (6 bases). Trimming shortened V by 3 bases and J by 3 bases, and 18 bases separated the two germline ends. CDR3 length: 17 residues. CDR1 and CDR2 (germline): LGHNA, YNFKEQ. CDR3 nucleotide sequence: TGTGCCAGCAGCCATGTAGCGCAGGGGCTATACAATCAGCCCCAGCATTTT. Its translation: CASSHVAQGLYNQPQHF.

To note about this clonotype: A much bigger clone sits one base away, suggesting this may be a read error. The gene calls are TRBV10-3 and TRBJ1-2; D gene ambiguous. There are 12 residues in the CDR3. Trimming stripped 5 bases from V and 13 bases from J, with 17 bases between. Germline values: CDR1 ENHRY, CDR2 SYGVKD. CDR3: CAISTSGESCTF. CDR3 nucleotide sequence: TGTGCCATCAGTACCTCTGGGGAGAGCTGCACCTTC.

This clonotype showed up many times. The V and J genes are TRBV29-1 and TRBJ1-5; D may be TRBD1 (6 bases). V dropped 6 bases and J dropped 6 bases, with 18 bases sitting between them. The CDR3 has 14 residues. The V gene's germline CDR1 is SQVTM and CDR2 ANQGSEA. In DNA form, the CDR3 reads TGCAGCGTGGGAGGGGGATCGGGCGGTCAGCCCCAGCATTTT. Its protein product is CSVGGGSGGQPQHF.

This clonotype was counted ten times or more. The rearrangement joins TRBV5-1 to TRBJ1-1, with 9 positions matching TRBD1. Germline CDR1 is SGHRS and CDR2 is YFSETQ. After removal of 1 base from V and 6 bases from J, the junction contained 1 base not matched to a gene. The CDR3 is made up of 13 amino acids. CDR3 nucleotides: TGCGCCAGCAGCTTGACAGGGGGCCCTGAAGCTTTCTTT. This sequence encodes CASSLTGGPEAFF.

This clonotype has a count of ten or more. The V gene is TRBV29-1, the J gene TRBJ1-1; no reliable D call. The length of the CDR3 is 12 residues. Deletions cut 6 bases from V and 4 bases from J, with 12 bases between. Germline V CDR1 and CDR2: SQVTM, ANQGSEA. CDR3 coding DNA: TGCAGCGTCAACATCCGGGTCACTGAAGCTTTCTTT. Translation gives CSVNIRVTEAFF.

This clonotype was recorded at least ten times. The J gene is TRBJ1-2, the V gene TRBV28; D is perhaps TRBD1 (6 bases). V lost 8 bases, J lost 2 bases, and 18 bases lay in between. Germline V gene data show CDR1 as MDHEN and CDR2 as SYDVKM. The CDR3 runs to 15 residues. CDR3 protein: CASLSFGQGNYGYTF. CDR3 in DNA: TGTGCCAGCCTCTCCTTCGGGCAGGGGAACTATGGCTACACCTTC.

This clonotype occurred many times. The V gene is TRBV28, the J gene TRBJ2-1; 7 bases are shared with TRBD2. V shed 8 bases and J 4 bases; nucleotides not matched to a gene: 14. This CDR3 has 16 residues. CDR1 and CDR2 from the germline V gene are MDHEN and SYDVKM. The chain's CDR3 is CASPPSPSGPYNEQFF. CDR3 coding DNA: TGTGCCAGCCCACCATCCCCTAGCGGCCCTTACAATGAGCAGTTCTTC.

This clonotype was observed many times. The chain has TRBV20-1 and TRBJ1-2, with a tentative D call TRBD1 (5 bases). Trimming removed 1 base at V and 4 bases at J, with 10 bases between. The CDR3 has 13 amino acids. Germline loops: CDR1 DFQATT, CDR2 SNEGSKA (reference sequence). The CDR3 loop is CSARGLGGYGYTF. DNA for the CDR3: TGCAGTGCTAGAGGACTGGGGGGCTATGGCTACACCTTC.

The sample holds many counts of this clonotype. This sequence joins TRBV15 and TRBJ2-1; D perhaps matches TRBD1 (5 bases). The CDR3 sequence is 13 residues long. From germline, CDR1 is LNHNV and CDR2 YYDKDF (reference sequence). Trimming shortened V by 7 bases and J by 8 bases, and 15 bases separated the two germline ends. CDR3 in DNA: TGTGCCACCAAGGGGTGGGAAAACGATGAGCAGTTCTTC. Encoded protein: CATKGWENDEQFF.

The table lists this clonotype with many counts. This rearrangement joins TRBV7-2 to TRBJ1-1, with D perhaps matching TRBD1 (6 bases). The V end was cut by 4 bases, the J end by 0 bases, with 12 bases between. The CDR3 is 15 amino acids. Germline assignment: CDR1 SGHTA and CDR2 FQGNSA. The CDR3 loop is CASSSFRGLNTEAFF. In DNA, the CDR3 is TGTGCCAGCAGCTCCTTCCGGGGGCTGAACACTGAAGCTTTCTTT.

Note on this clonotype: Germline is not matched at one junction end, which may reflect a read error. V usage is TRBV27 and J usage is TRBJ2-3, with D perhaps TRBD1 (6 bases). Per the germline V gene, CDR1 is MNHEY and CDR2 is SMNVEV (reference sequence). The CDR3 length is 15 residues. The CDR3 spells CASSSQGMGTDMQYF. CDR3 in DNA: TGTGCCAGCAGTAGTCAGGGGATGGGCACAGATATGCAGTATTTT.

With respect to this clonotype: A clone one base away is much larger, so this may be a read error. The rearrangement links TRBV10-2 to TRBJ2-1; D is ambiguous. The germline CDR1 and CDR2 sequences are WSHSY and SAAADI. CDR3 length equals 15 residues. V lost 7 bases and J 1 base, leaving 14 bases between the germline ends. CDR3 residues: CASTFFGASYNEQFF. CDR3 bases: TGCGCCAGCACTTTTTTCGGCGCGTCCTACAATGAGCAGTTCTTC.

Ten or more counts support this clonotype. The chain is built from TRBV9 and TRBJ2-1; D is ambiguous. CDR1 is SGDLS, CDR2 YYNGEE, per germline. The ends were cut back, 0 bases at V and 6 bases at J, with 4 bases in the middle. This CDR3 has 12 residues. For the CDR3, the DNA is TGTGCCAGCAGCGTAGGTTTCAATGAGCAGTTCTTC. Its protein product is CASSVGFNEQFF.

The sample holds many counts of this clonotype. At one boundary the junction diverges from the germline segment, which might be a read error. V usage is TRBV14 and J usage is TRBJ1-6; D gene ambiguous. Germline V lookup: CDR1 SGHDN, CDR2 FVKESK. The CDR3 contains 19 residues. The chain's CDR3 is CASSKDGSGLGPYNSPLHF. In DNA form, the CDR3 reads TGTGCCAGCAGCAAAGACGGTTCGGGGTTAGGCCCCTATAATTCACCCCTCCACTTT.

This clonotype was detected only a few times. This chain uses TRBV28 with TRBJ1-4, with D maybe TRBD1 (5 bases). V shed 6 bases and J shed 8 bases, with 10 bases lying between them. Germline V gene sequence: CDR1 MDHEN, CDR2 SYDVKM. CDR3 length: 12 residues. CDR3 region: CASSTGAEKLFF. The CDR3, as DNA: TGTGCCAGCAGCACTGGGGCGGAAAAACTGTTTTTT.

In its sample, this clonotype was seen many times. This rearrangement joins TRBV7-8 to TRBJ2-5; D is undetermined. CDR1 SGHVS and CDR2 FQNEAQ come from the germline V gene. This CDR3 has 13 residues. The V end was cut by 0 bases, the J end by 9 bases, with 11 bases between. CDR3 sequence (DNA): TGTGCCAGCAGCTTAGCCCCCGCCGGGCCCCAGTACTTC. Translation: CASSLAPAGPQYF.

This clonotype showed up many times. The V gene is TRBV20-1, the J gene TRBJ2-3; TRBD2 is a possible D gene (6 bases). Germline values: CDR1 DFQATT, CDR2 SNEGSKA (reference sequence). The CDR3 covers 14 residues. Trimming shortened V by 0 bases and J by 1 base, and 8 bases separated the two germline ends. The CDR3 region is CSAREGGGTDTQYF. In nucleotides, the CDR3 is TGCAGTGCTAGAGAAGGCGGGGGCACAGATACGCAGTATTTT.